What follows is one T cell receptor beta chain and its context. This receptor's antigen is unknown. A much larger clone differs from this one at a single base, so this may be a read error. The intended sense of this specimen's treatment or condition label: live attenuated yellow fever vaccine strain. At each blood-draw timepoint, two biological replicates of bulk PBMCs were obtained. PBMCs were isolated from peripheral blood using a standard Ficoll-Paque protocol. TriZol was used to extract RNA from bulk PBMCs, from CD4 and CD8 fractions, and from dextramer-positive and dextramer-negative fractions. TCR cDNA was synthesized by 5'RACE template switching, which introduced a universal primer site and unique molecular identifiers. Priming for cDNA synthesis came from both the TCR alpha and TCR beta constant segments. Library amplification used two PCR steps, and the second PCR step added sample barcodes and sequencing adapters. Sequencing of libraries was done on Illumina HiSeq 2500 (2x100 bp) or NovaSeq (2x150 bp). As for the authors' bioinformatics: Reads were demultiplexed and collapsed into UMI consensus sequences with MIGEC, and V(D)J alignment was performed with MiXCR. Vaccine-responding clonotypes were identified with edgeR using replicate PBMC samples, with FDR below 0.01 and a log2 fold change above 5 up to day 15 being required. Bulk clonotypes were assigned CD4 or CD8 identity according to which sequenced CD4 or CD8 repertoire held them at higher abundance. TCRdb took the public reads, trimmed them with fastp at Q25, ran MiXCR for clone calling and kept in-frame beta chains. Merged by CDR3 protein, the rows form single entries marked with the most common genes and DNA. These V and J calls are TCRdb output, not the study's own analysis. Present in this sample are about 580,000 distinct CDR3 sequences, around 16% of which were seen just once. Jointly, the top ten make up 17% of the sample.

These data belong to a study of T cells after yellow fever vaccination (dated by TCRdb to the late 2010s). For context, the study as a whole: The SMART-Seq v4 Ultra Low Input RNA kit was used to prepare libraries from fractions with low cell numbers. To track T-cell clones before and after primary and booster YFV17D yellow fever vaccination, bulk TCR alpha and beta repertoires were sequenced longitudinally. The cohort comprised two healthy male donors, one aged 18 to 30 and one aged 30 to 40 years. Blood was drawn at multiple timepoints before and after primary and secondary immunization, with bulk PBMC replicates and cell subsets isolated.

Study-level results and caveats: The secondary T-cell response was found to be weaker but faster than the primary response, with a peak reached on day 5 rather than on day 15. FACS-sorted repertoires could contain abundant contaminating clonotypes from the bulk population, so computational filtering was required. Most clones expanded after primary vaccination (around 96% of CD4 and around 89% of CD8) were re-detected after the booster, suggesting that broad memory maintenance occurred. A small share of clonotypes occurred in both CD4 and CD8 compartments, likely arising from convergent recombination. The study included only two donors, which limits how far the findings can be generalized.

The material was PBMCs, obtained about 5 days after the first yellow fever vaccination. This receptor was obtained from a man aged 18 to 29 who received the YFV17D yellow fever vaccine.

The DNA is TGTGCCAGCAGTTACGACTCAGATACGCAGTATTTT. This is translated as CASSYDSDTQYF. The V and J segments used are TRBV6-6 and TRBJ2-3; confidence is insufficient to name the D gene. The germline V gene (reference sequence) gives CDR1 as MNHNY and CDR2 as SVGAGI. Trimming removed 2 bases from V and 4 bases from J, leaving 4 bases between the germline ends. Spanning cysteine to phenylalanine, the CDR3 consists of 12 amino acids. The read is trimmed to its CDR3 DNA, 36 bases read in frame from base 1.